The rows below give T cell receptor beta chains drawn from one sample of a study of CD8+CD57+ T cells in acquired aplastic anemia. A single record per CDR3 protein comes from TCRdb applying MiXCR to the reads. The table shows 100,000 to 150,000 distinct CDR3 sequences, with over 30% occurring only once. Sequencing input: sorted CD4+, CD8+, or CD8+CD57+ T cells (not recorded which) from PBMCs. All receptors come from a human donor with aplastic anemia. Each CDR3 is given with its conserved first and last residue. Fields, in order: D gene, clone size, J gene, V gene, CDR3 DNA, CDR3 protein. The D gene is left open where the match is weak. The size entry is marked missing in some rows and otherwise reads once, few, many or a size class.

d_call: .
clone_size: .
j_call: TRBJ1-5
v_call: TRBV4-2
cdr3_nt: TGTGCCAGCAGCCCCATGGGGATCAATGGTAATCAGCCCCAGCATTTT
cdr3_aa: CASSPMGINGNQPQHF

d_call: TRBD1
clone_size: many
j_call: TRBJ1-4
v_call: TRBV5-1
cdr3_nt: TGCGCCAGCAGCCCGGACAGGCCTAATGAAAAACTGTTTTTT
cdr3_aa: CASSPDRPNEKLFF

d_call: .
clone_size: many
j_call: TRBJ1-4
v_call: TRBV19
cdr3_nt: TGTGCCAGTACCAAGGGGCGAATAGGTGAAAAACTGTTTTTT
cdr3_aa: CASTKGRIGEKLFF

d_call: .
clone_size: many
j_call: TRBJ1-2
v_call: TRBV2
cdr3_nt: TGTGCCAGCAGAGGAGAAGTGGGCGGCTACACCTTC
cdr3_aa: CASRGEVGGYTF

d_call: TRBD1
clone_size: many
j_call: TRBJ1-1
v_call: TRBV10-1
cdr3_nt: TGCGCCAGCAGTTCTTGGACAGGCGCCGAAGCTTTCTTT
cdr3_aa: CASSSWTGAEAFF

d_call: .
clone_size: few
j_call: TRBJ2-3
v_call: TRBV3-1
cdr3_nt: TGTGCCAGCAGTTTTGAGGCGGGGAGCACAGATACGCAGTATTTT
cdr3_aa: CASSFEAGSTDTQYF

d_call: TRBD1
clone_size: many
j_call: TRBJ2-3
v_call: TRBV7-9
cdr3_nt: TGTGCCAGCAGCTTAACGACAGGGTCGAGGGATACGCAGTATTTT
cdr3_aa: CASSLTTGSRDTQYF

d_call: .
clone_size: .
j_call: TRBJ2-7
v_call: TRBV20-1
cdr3_nt: TGCAGTGCCCTGGGTCGCGACGAGCAGTACTTC
cdr3_aa: CSALGRDEQYF

d_call: .
clone_size: .
j_call: TRBJ2-2
v_call: TRBV7-3
cdr3_nt: TGTGCCAGCAGTGCGAAGCGGGCGACCGGGGAGCTGTTTTTT
cdr3_aa: CASSAKRATGELFF

d_call: .
clone_size: few
j_call: TRBJ1-5
v_call: TRBV6-5
cdr3_nt: TGTGCCAGCAGTTCTTCCGGGGATTATGGCAATCAGCCCCAGCATTTT
cdr3_aa: CASSSSGDYGNQPQHF

d_call: TRBD1
clone_size: once
j_call: TRBJ1-2
v_call: TRBV11-2
cdr3_nt: TGTGCCAGCAGCTCTATAGGAGGGGGCCTTGACTATGGCTACACCTTC
cdr3_aa: CASSSIGGGLDYGYTF

d_call: .
clone_size: .
j_call: TRBJ2-3
v_call: TRBV19
cdr3_nt: TGTGCCACCCGGGCGTCCGGCACAGATACGCAGTATTTT
cdr3_aa: CATRASGTDTQYF

d_call: .
clone_size: many
j_call: TRBJ1-6
v_call: TRBV9
cdr3_nt: TGTGCCAGCAGCGAAACAAGGTTTTCACCCCTCCACTTT
cdr3_aa: CASSETRFSPLHF

d_call: .
clone_size: .
j_call: TRBJ1-1
v_call: TRBV24-1
cdr3_nt: TGTGCCACCAGTGATGAAGACCTGAACACTGAAGCTTTCTTT
cdr3_aa: CATSDEDLNTEAFF

d_call: TRBD1
clone_size: many
j_call: TRBJ1-5
v_call: TRBV2
cdr3_nt: TGTGCCAGCAGTTGGGGCAGGGGGAGCAATCAGCCCCAGCATTTT
cdr3_aa: CASSWGRGSNQPQHF

d_call: .
clone_size: .
j_call: TRBJ2-3
v_call: TRBV10-2
cdr3_nt: TGCGCCAGCAAGACCAGTTATACGCAGTATTTT
cdr3_aa: CASKTSYTQYF

d_call: TRBD2
clone_size: many
j_call: TRBJ2-1
v_call: TRBV6-2/TRBV6-3
cdr3_nt: TGTGCCAGCAGTTGGGGACTAGCGCTTAGGTACAATGAGCAGTTCTTC
cdr3_aa: CASSWGLALRYNEQFF

d_call: TRBD2
clone_size: many
j_call: TRBJ2-3
v_call: TRBV7-2
cdr3_nt: TGTGCCAGCAGCCGTTATGGTAGCGGGGGAGTCACAGATACGCAGTATTTT
cdr3_aa: CASSRYGSGGVTDTQYF

d_call: .
clone_size: few
j_call: TRBJ1-2
v_call: TRBV10-3
cdr3_nt: TGTGCCATCAGTGAGGACGAACTAAGGGGCTACACCTTC
cdr3_aa: CAISEDELRGYTF

d_call: .
clone_size: .
j_call: TRBJ1-2
v_call: TRBV2
cdr3_nt: TGTGCCAGCAGTGAAGTGGGGGGAGTTCATGGCTACACCTTC
cdr3_aa: CASSEVGGVHGYTF

d_call: .
clone_size: .
j_call: TRBJ2-5
v_call: TRBV20-1
cdr3_nt: TGCAGTGCTCAGCACGAGCGGGCCCCCCGCCGGGAGACCCAGTACTTC
cdr3_aa: CSAQHERAPRRETQYF

d_call: .
clone_size: many
j_call: TRBJ1-5
v_call: TRBV4-2
cdr3_nt: TGTGCCAGCAGCCACGTGACAATCAATCAGCCCCAGCATTTT
cdr3_aa: CASSHVTINQPQHF

d_call: .
clone_size: few
j_call: TRBJ1-1
v_call: TRBV2
cdr3_nt: TGTGCCAGCAGTTACACCGAGAACCTGAACACTGAGGCTTTCTTT
cdr3_aa: CASSYTENLNTEAFF

d_call: .
clone_size: many
j_call: TRBJ2-1
v_call: TRBV20-1
cdr3_nt: TGCAGTGCTAGAGACAGGAGAGTGTCCAATGAGCAGTTCTTC
cdr3_aa: CSARDRRVSNEQFF

d_call: TRBD1
clone_size: many
j_call: TRBJ1-5
v_call: TRBV19
cdr3_nt: TGTGCCAGTAGTTTTCGGACAGGGGAGTCGAGTAGCAATCAGCCCCAGCATTTT
cdr3_aa: CASSFRTGESSSNQPQHF

d_call: .
clone_size: .
j_call: TRBJ2-5
v_call: TRBV6-1
cdr3_nt: TGTGCCAGCACCCCCGGGGAGACCCAGTACTTC
cdr3_aa: CASTPGETQYF

d_call: .
clone_size: .
j_call: TRBJ2-3
v_call: TRBV29-1
cdr3_nt: TGCAGCGTGGCCCAGGGAAGCGGTACGCAGTATTTT
cdr3_aa: CSVAQGSGTQYF

d_call: TRBD2
clone_size: many
j_call: TRBJ2-3
v_call: TRBV19
cdr3_nt: TGTGCCAGTAGTGGGCTGGGACTAGGTAAGACAGATACGCAGTATTTT
cdr3_aa: CASSGLGLGKTDTQYF